These 14 T cell receptor beta chains were all obtained from the same sample, sequenced in a study of radiation and T cells in renal cell carcinoma. The treatment was: 15 Gy SBRT to primary tumor, nephrectomy 4 weeks later. Data came from immunoSEQ multiplex PCR; TCRdb stores just in-frame clones and leaves some out. Of roughly 20,000 clones detected, 60% to 75% appear once; the ten largest clones hold around 12%. The specimen comprised tumor tissue, sampled from a patient whose treatment included radiotherapy and nephrectomy. The receptors here all came from a woman between 70 and 85 years old with renal cell carcinoma.

V usage is TRBV10-3 and J usage is TRBJ2-2, with D possibly matching TRBD1 (6 bases). Trimming removed 6 bases from V and 6 bases from J, with 14 bases in between. The germline V gene encodes CDR1 ENHRY and CDR2 SYGVKD. The CDR3 loop spans 14 amino acids. CDR3 region: CAIRGDRSSGELFF. Written as DNA, the CDR3 is TGTGCCATCAGGGGCGACAGGTCTTCCGGGGAGCTGTTTTTT.

This chain joins TRBV5-1 and TRBJ1-1; 7 bases line up with TRBD1. Germline CDR1 and CDR2: SGHRS and YFSETQ. Germline trimming cut 7 bases from V and 1 base from J; bases unmatched to any gene: 4. The CDR3 extends over 13 amino acids. CDR3 region: CASRRTGNTEAFF. CDR3 sequence (DNA): TGCGCCAGCCGTCGGACAGGGAACACTGAAGCTTTCTTT.

This chain joins TRBV5-1 and TRBJ2-3, with 11 bases aligning to TRBD2. Trimming at V came to 0 bases and at J to 0 bases, leaving 12 bases not matched to a gene. The CDR3 is 20 residues long. Germline CDR1 is SGHRS and CDR2 is YFSETQ. The CDR3 bases are TGCGCCAGCAGCTTGGAGGGGTGGCTAGCGGGGGGCGTTAGCACAGATACGCAGTATTTT. Its protein product is CASSLEGWLAGGVSTDTQYF.

J is TRBJ1-2 and V is TRBV6-5; the D gene is possibly TRBD1 (6 bases). The CDR3 totals 15 residues. The V gene's germline CDR1 is MNHEY and CDR2 SVGAGI. The V end was cut by 7 bases, the J end by 3 bases, with 18 bases between. The CDR3 DNA is TGTGCCAGCACCCCGAGGGGGGGCCGCCACTATGGCTACACCTTC. This encodes CASTPRGGRHYGYTF.

The chain couples TRBV6-5 to TRBJ2-7; D remains unclear. CDR1 is MNHEY, CDR2 SVGAGI, per germline. V was clipped by 2 bases and J by 2 bases, with 10 bases between them. This CDR3 has 14 residues. The CDR3 DNA sequence: TGTGCCAGCAGTTACCGGCACACTCCCTACGAGCAGTACTTC. Amino acid sequence: CASSYRHTPYEQYF.

The rearrangement links TRBV7-8 to TRBJ2-7; TRBD1 agrees at 10 bases. The J segment lost 0 bases and the V segment lost 5 bases, leaving 7 bases of the junction unmatched. Germline V lookup: CDR1 SGHVS, CDR2 FQNEAQ. This CDR3 spans 16 amino acids. In DNA form, the CDR3 reads TGTGCCAGCAGCCCCCGACAGGGGGCGAGCTCCTACGAGCAGTACTTC. This codes for CASSPRQGASSYEQYF.

This clone is labeled medium-sized. The J gene is TRBJ2-1, the V gene TRBV19; D perhaps matches TRBD2 (6 bases). Per germline, CDR1 LNHDA and CDR2 SQIVND (reference sequence). V was shortened by 5 bases and J by 8 bases, with 16 bases between the two germline ends. The CDR3 is made up of 14 amino acids. The CDR3 is CASSPATRDYEQFF. The CDR3 DNA follows: TGTGCCAGTAGTCCCGCGACTAGGGACTATGAGCAGTTCTTC.

This clone ranks as medium-sized. The chain joins TRBV28 to TRBJ2-5; the match to TRBD1 covers 8 bases. J was trimmed by 4 bases and V by 2 bases; bases with no gene match: 3. The CDR3 runs to 14 residues. Germline V gives CDR1 MDHEN, CDR2 SYDVKM. CDR3 nucleotides: TGTGCCAGCAGTTTAAGACAGGGGCTAGAGACCCAGTACTTC. Protein product: CASSLRQGLETQYF.

The chain is built from TRBV5-1 and TRBJ2-5; 12 bases map to TRBD2. After removal of 5 bases from V and 3 bases from J, the junction contained 5 bases not matched to a gene. CDR1 is SGHRS and CDR2 is YFSETQ in the germline V gene. The CDR3 length is 15 residues. The CDR3 loop reads CASRTSGGPKETQYF. CDR3 in DNA: TGCGCCAGCAGGACTAGCGGGGGACCAAAAGAGACCCAGTACTTC.

The chain carries TRBV2 and TRBJ2-7; D may be TRBD1 (6 bases). Germline assignment: CDR1 SNHLY and CDR2 FYNNEI. The CDR3 length is 13 residues. V lost 9 bases, J lost 6 bases, and 18 bases lay in between. CDR3: CASSRDMASEQYF. Here the CDR3 DNA reads TGTGCCAGTTCCCGGGACATGGCCTCCGAGCAGTACTTC. Full variable domain (remainder filled in from reference TRBV2 and TRBJ2-7): EPEVTQTPSHQVTQMGQEVILRCVPISNHLYFYWYRQILGQKVEFLVSFYNNEISEKSEIFDDQFSVERPDGSNFTLKIRSTKLEDSAMYFCASSRDMASEQYFGPGTRLTVT.

The chain has TRBV19 and TRBJ2-7, with a tentative D call TRBD1 (6 bases). Trimming removed 7 bases from V and 5 bases from J, with 15 bases in between. This CDR3 contains 13 residues. Germline assignment: CDR1 LNHDA and CDR2 SQIVND (reference sequence). The DNA of the CDR3 is TGTGCCAGTAAACAGGGAATGACCCACGAGCAGTACTTC. Encoded protein: CASKQGMTHEQYF.

The V call is TRBV5-5, the J call TRBJ2-7; TRBD1 agrees at 8 bases. Germline V gene sequence: CDR1 SGHKS, CDR2 YYEKEE (reference sequence). The trim removed 5 bases at V and 5 bases at J, leaving 15 bases unmatched. The CDR3 has 16 amino acids. In nucleotides, the CDR3 is TGTGCCAGCAGGCTCCCCCTCGGACAGGGTGCCAACGAGCAGTACTTC. Amino acids: CASRLPLGQGANEQYF. Combining the CDR3 with reference TRBV5-5 and TRBJ2-7 gives the whole variable domain DAGVTQSPTHLIKTRGQQVTLRCSPISGHKSVSWYQQVLGQGPQFIFQYYEKEERGRGNFPDRFSARQFPNYSSELNVNALLLGDSALYLCASRLPLGQGANEQYFGPGTRLTVT.

V gene TRBV7-9 combines with J gene TRBJ2-7; no clear D. The germline gives CDR1 SEHNR, CDR2 FQNEAQ (reference sequence). The CDR3 is 15 amino acids. V lost 5 bases and J 2 bases, leaving 16 bases between the germline ends. The CDR3 coding sequence is TGTGCCAGCAGCCCCCCATTAGGAAAGCCCTACGAGCAGTACTTC. Protein: CASSPPLGKPYEQYF.

This chain uses TRBV6-5 with TRBJ2-7; 11 bases line up with TRBD1. CDR1 is MNHEY and CDR2 is SVGAGI in the germline V gene. This CDR3 region has 14 residues. Unmatched junction bases numbered 5, after V lost 6 bases and J lost 4 bases. DNA of the CDR3: TGTGCCAGCAGAGAGGGGACAGGGGGGTACGAGCAGTACTTC. Amino acids: CASREGTGGYEQYF.